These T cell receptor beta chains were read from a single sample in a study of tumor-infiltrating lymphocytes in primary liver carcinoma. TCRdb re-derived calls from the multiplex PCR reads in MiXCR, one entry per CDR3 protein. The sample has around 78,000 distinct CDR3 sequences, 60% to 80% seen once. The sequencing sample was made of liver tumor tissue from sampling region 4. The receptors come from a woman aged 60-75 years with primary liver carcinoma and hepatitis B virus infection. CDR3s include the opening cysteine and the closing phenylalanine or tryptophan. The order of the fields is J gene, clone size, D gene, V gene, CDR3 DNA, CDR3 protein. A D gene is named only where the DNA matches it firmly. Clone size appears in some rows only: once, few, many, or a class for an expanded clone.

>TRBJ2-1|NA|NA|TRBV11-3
TGTGCCAGTAGCCCTCGGGGTAGCGGGGACAGTGAGCAGTTCTTC
CASSPRGSGDSEQFF
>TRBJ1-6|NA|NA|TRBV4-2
TGTGCCAGCAGCCAAGCCGACGGGGATCGATATTCATCCATCCACTTT
CASSQADGDRYSSIHF
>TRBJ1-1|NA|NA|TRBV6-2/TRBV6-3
TGTGCCAGCACTGCGACTGCGAACATTGAAGCTTTCTTT
CASTATANIEAFF
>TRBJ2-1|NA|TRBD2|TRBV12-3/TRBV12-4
TGTGTCAGCAGTTCTAGCGGGAGTGTAAGGGAGCAGTTATTC
CVSSSSGSVREQLF
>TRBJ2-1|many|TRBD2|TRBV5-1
TGCGCCAGCAGCTTGGAACTAGCGGGATTGGGTGGTGAGCAGTTCTTC
CASSLELAGLGGEQFF
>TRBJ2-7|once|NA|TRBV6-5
TGTGCCAGTAGTTACTCGATCGCCGGCTTCTACGAGCTTTACTTC
CASSYSIAGFYELYF
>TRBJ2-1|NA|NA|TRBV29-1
TGCAGCGTTGAGGGGTCGGGTAGCAGGAGTGACGAGCAGTTCTTC
CSVEGSGSRSDEQFF
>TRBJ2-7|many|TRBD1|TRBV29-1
TGCAGCGTTGAGGTAGGGACAGGGGGCACCTACGAGCAGTACTTC
CSVEVGTGGTYEQYF
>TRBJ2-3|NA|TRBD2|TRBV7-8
TGTGCCAGCACTCCGGTGACTAGCGCGGATACGCATTATTTT
CASTPVTSADTHYF
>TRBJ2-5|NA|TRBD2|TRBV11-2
TGTGACAGCGGCTTCGGGCTAGCGGCTAGCTGGAAGGAGACCCAGTACTTC
CDSGFGLAASWKETQYF
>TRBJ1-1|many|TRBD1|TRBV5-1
TGCGCCAGCAGCCTTCTTCCGGGACAGGGGGCTGAAGCTTTCTTT
CASSLLPGQGAEAFF
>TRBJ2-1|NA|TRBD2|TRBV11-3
TGTGTCAGCAGCTTAGGAATTAGCGGGAAGATTGAGCAGCTCTTC
CVSSLGISGKIEQLF
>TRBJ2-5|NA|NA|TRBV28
TGTGTCAGCAGTTTATCCGGTGCTGAGACCCAGTACTTC
CVSSLSGAETQYF
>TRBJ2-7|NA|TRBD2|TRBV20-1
TGCAGTGCCGCGACTAGCGGGAGCTCCGAGCAGTACTTC
CSAATSGSSEQYF
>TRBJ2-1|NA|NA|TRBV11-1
TGTACTAGGAGCTTAGGGGGGACGACCTACAATGAGCAGTTCTTC
CTRSLGGTTYNEQFF
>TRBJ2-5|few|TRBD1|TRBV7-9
TGTGCCAGCAGCTTAAGGCCAGTTGGGGACAGCGGGACCCAGTACTTC
CASSLRPVGDSGTQYF
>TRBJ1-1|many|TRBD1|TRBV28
TGTGCCAGCAGTTTATCAGGGGGCTGGAACACTGAAGCTTTCTTT
CASSLSGGWNTEAFF
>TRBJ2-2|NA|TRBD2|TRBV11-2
TGTGCCAGCAGCTTAGTCGGGGGGGACACCGGGGAGCTGTTTTTT
CASSLVGGDTGELFF
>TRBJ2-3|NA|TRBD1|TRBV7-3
TGTGCCAGCAGCTTAAAAGGGACAGGGGATCCAGATACGCAGTATTTT
CASSLKGTGDPDTQYF
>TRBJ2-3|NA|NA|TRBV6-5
TGTGTCAGCGCTGGGAGTTCAAGCACTGATACGCAGTATTTT
CVSAGSSSTDTQYF
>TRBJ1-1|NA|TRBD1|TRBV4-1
TGCACCAGCAGCCAAGATGGGCAGGGGGCGAGGGTGGACACTGAAGCCTTCTTT
CTSSQDGQGARVDTEAFF
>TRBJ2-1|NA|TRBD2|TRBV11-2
TGTGCTAGCAACTGGACTAGCGGTGGTGAGCACTTCTTC
CASNWTSGGEHFF
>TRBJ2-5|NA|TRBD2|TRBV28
TGTGCCAGCACGGACGGGGGGGGGGTGAAGACCCAGTACTTC
CASTDGGGVKTQYF
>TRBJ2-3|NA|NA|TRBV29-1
TGCAGGGTTGACGGTGGAGGCACAGATATGCAGTATTTT
CRVDGGGTDMQYF
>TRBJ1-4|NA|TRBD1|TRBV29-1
TGCATCGTTGGGAGAGGGGGCGATGAAAAACTGTTTTTT
CIVGRGGDEKLFF
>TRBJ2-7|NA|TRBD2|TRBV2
TGTGCCAGCAGTGCCCTAGCGGGTTGGGAGCAGTACTTC
CASSALAGWEQYF
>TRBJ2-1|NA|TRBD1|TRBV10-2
TGCGCCAGCAGTGTGGCGAGGGGGCTTAATCAGTTCTTC
CASSVARGLNQFF
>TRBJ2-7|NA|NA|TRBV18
TGTGCCAGCTCACCTGGGAATACCTACGAGCAGTACTTC
CASSPGNTYEQYF
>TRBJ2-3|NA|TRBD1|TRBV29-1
TGCAGGGCCCACCTCAGGGGGCGCGTAGATACGCAGTATTTT
CRAHLRGRVDTQYF
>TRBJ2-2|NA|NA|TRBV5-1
TGCGCCAGCAGCTTGGGAGACACCGGGGAGCTGTTTTTC
CASSLGDTGELFF
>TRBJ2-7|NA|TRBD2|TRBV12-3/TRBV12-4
TGTACCAACACCGAGGGACTAGCTCAATACGAGCAGTACTTC
CTNTEGLAQYEQYF
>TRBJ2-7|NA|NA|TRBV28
TGTGACAGCAGCCGGACCCACGGACACTACGAGCAGTACTTC
CDSSRTHGHYEQYF
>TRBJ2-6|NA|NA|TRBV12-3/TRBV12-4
TGTGCCAGCAGTCCGGGGCAGGGGATCTCTGGGGCCAACATCCTGACTTTC
CASSPGQGISGANILTF
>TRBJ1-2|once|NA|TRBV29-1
TGCAGAGTTGAGCAGGGCGATGGCTGTGGCTACACCTTC
CRVEQGDGCGYTF
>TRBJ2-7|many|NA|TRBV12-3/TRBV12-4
TGTGCCAGCAGTTCCTCGGGACTCCAGGGATCGAAGCAGTACTTC
CASSSSGLQGSKQYF
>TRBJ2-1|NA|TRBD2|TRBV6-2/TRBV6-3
TGTGCCAGCACCGAGACCAGCGGGAGGTCCTTTTACAATGAGCAGTTCTTC
CASTETSGRSFYNEQFF
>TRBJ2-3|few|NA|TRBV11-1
TGTGCCAGCAGCTCCGGGAGTCCCACAGATACGCAGTATTTT
CASSSGSPTDTQYF
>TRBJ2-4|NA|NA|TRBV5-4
TGTGCCAGCTGCCCCCCGGTAAGCGACAAAAACATTCAGTACTTC
CASCPPVSDKNIQYF
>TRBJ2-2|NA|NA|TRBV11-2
TGTGCCAGCAGCTTTAGTAGGGCTAGCGTGAACACCAGGAAGCTGTTTTTT
CASSFSRASVNTRKLFF
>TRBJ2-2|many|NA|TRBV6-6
TGTGCCCTTCGGGGTTCGAACACCGGGGAGCTGTTTTTT
CALRGSNTGELFF
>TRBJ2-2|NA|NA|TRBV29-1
TGCAGCCTTATACAGGAGCTAAACACCGTGGAGCTGTTTTTT
CSLIQELNTVELFF
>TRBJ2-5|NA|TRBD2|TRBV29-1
TGCAGCGTTGAAGGGACTAGAGGGGAACAAGAGACTCAGTACTTC
CSVEGTRGEQETQYF
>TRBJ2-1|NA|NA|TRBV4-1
TGCGCTATCAGCCAAGAGGGGGGGCTAGCTTTGGGGCAGTTCTTC
CAISQEGGLALGQFF
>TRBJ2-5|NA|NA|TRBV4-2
TGTGCCAGCTGCCAAACCGGGACTCGGAATGTCCCAGAGACCCAGTACTTT
CASCQTGTRNVPETQYF
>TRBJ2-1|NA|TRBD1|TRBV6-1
TGTGCCAGCAGCAAGCAACAGGGGGTTTCTGAGCAGTTCTTC
CASSKQQGVSEQFF
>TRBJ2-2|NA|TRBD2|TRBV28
TGTACTAGCAGCGGGACTAGCGGGGAGCTGTTTTTT
CTSSGTSGELFF
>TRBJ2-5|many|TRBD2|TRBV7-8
TGTGCCAGCAGCTTAGGGCGGACTAGCGGGTATCAAGAGACCCAGTACTTC
CASSLGRTSGYQETQYF
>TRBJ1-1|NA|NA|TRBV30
TGTGCCTGGAATGTGGGCAGGGATTGTGATGAAGCTTTCTTT
CAWNVGRDCDEAFF
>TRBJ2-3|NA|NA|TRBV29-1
TGCGGATTGTTCAGCGAACGTACGCACTATTTT
CGLFSERTHYF
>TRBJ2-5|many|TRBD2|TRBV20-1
TGCAGTGCTAGACCTAGCGGATACCAAGAGACCCAGTACTTC
CSARPSGYQETQYF
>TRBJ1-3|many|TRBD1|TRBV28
TGTGCCAGCAGCGCATCCGGGACAGGGAGGAACACCATATATTTT
CASSASGTGRNTIYF
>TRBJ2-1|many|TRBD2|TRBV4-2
TGTGCCAGCAGCCAAGATAGGGCTAGCGGGATGGGTGAGCAGTTCTTC
CASSQDRASGMGEQFF
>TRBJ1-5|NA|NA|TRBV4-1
TGCGCCAGCAGCCAAATAGGGAGGAAGTCTAATCAGCCCCAGCATTTT
CASSQIGRKSNQPQHF
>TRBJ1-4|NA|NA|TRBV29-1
TGCAACGTTGCGGGGACACCCGGGGAAAAACTGTTTTTT
CNVAGTPGEKLFF
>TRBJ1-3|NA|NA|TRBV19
TGTGCCAGCCGGATCGGGGACCGTCTTCGGGGAGACATCATATATTTC
CASRIGDRLRGDIIYF
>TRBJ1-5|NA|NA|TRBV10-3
TGTGCCATCAGTGACTGGGATCAGCTCCAGCATTTT
CAISDWDQLQHF
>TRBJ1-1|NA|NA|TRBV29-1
TGCAGCGTTGATAATCAGGGGACCATGAACACTGAAGCTTTCTTT
CSVDNQGTMNTEAFF
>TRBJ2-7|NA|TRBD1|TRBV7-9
TGTGCCAGCAGCTTAGCAGAGGGACAGTTCTACGAGCAGTATTTC
CASSLAEGQFYEQYF
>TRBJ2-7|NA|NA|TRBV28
TGTGACAGCAGCCCTGGTGGGTCCGGGGATCATCACGAGCAGTACTTC
CDSSPGGSGDHHEQYF
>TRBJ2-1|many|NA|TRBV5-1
TGCGCCAGCAGCTTGCAACCGGGACACTACAATGAGCAGTTCTTC
CASSLQPGHYNEQFF